This TCR beta chain comes out of a study of human T cells and chemical hapten exposure. This clonotype was seen more than once but under ten times. What the library attached to individual cDNA molecules were unique molecular identifiers. Source study methods: Per-sample TCR counts ranged from 23,224 to 690,600, median around 88,000. TCRdb ran MiXCR on the RACE reads and lists one entry per CDR3 protein. TCRdb assigned the V and J calls; the authors' analysis was not used. The sample comprises approximately 84,000 distinct CDR3 sequences, over 8.5% of which are singletons, and under 2% rests with the top ten. The ends were cut back, 3 bases at V and 3 bases at J, with 6 bases in the middle. CDR3 size: 13 residues. Time point here: healthy volunteer bleed at 6 weeks. Before extraction, the whole blood was not fractionated, and total RNA was taken from it.

The chain joins TRBV12-3 or TRBV12-4 to TRBJ2-1, with a possible D match to TRBD2 (5 bases). The sample consisted of whole blood. The receptor comes from a male donor in good health. Some clones in this sample may be carry-over from other donors' samples. The CDR3 sequence: CASSFGDYNEQFF. CDR3 nucleotide sequence: TGTGCCAGCAGTTTCGGGGACTACAATGAGCAGTTCTTC.